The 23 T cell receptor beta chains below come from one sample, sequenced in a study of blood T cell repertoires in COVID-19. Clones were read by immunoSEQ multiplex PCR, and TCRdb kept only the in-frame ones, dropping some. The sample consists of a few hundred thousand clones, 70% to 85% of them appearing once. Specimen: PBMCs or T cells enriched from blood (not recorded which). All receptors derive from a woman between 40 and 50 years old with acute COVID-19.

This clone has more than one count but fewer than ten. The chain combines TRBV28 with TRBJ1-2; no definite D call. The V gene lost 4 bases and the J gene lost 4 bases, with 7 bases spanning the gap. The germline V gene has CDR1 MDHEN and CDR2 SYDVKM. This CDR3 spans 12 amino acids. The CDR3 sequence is CASSYQAYGYTF. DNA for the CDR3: TGTGCCAGCAGTTATCAGGCCTATGGCTACACCTTC.

CDR3: CSVGARLAGDANEQFF. CDR3 bases: TGCAGCGTTGGAGCAAGGCTAGCGGGAGACGCCAATGAGCAGTTCTTC. The chain has TRBV29-1 and TRBJ2-1; 10 nucleotides line up with TRBD2. Trimming took 4 bases from V and 6 from J; bases not matched to a gene: 12. There are 16 residues in the CDR3. Germline CDR1 reads SQVTM; CDR2 reads ANQGSEA.

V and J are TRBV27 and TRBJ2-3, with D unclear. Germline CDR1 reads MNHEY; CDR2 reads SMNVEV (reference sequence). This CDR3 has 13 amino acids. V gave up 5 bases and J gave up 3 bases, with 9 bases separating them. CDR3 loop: CASSPLVTDTQYF. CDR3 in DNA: TGTGCCAGCAGTCCCCTCGTTACAGATACGCAGTATTTT.

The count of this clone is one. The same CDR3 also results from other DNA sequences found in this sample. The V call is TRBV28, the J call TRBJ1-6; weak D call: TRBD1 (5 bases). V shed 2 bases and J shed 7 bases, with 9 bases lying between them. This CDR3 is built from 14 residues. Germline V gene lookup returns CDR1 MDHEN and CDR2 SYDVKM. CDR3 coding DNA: TGTGCCAGCAGTTTAGGGGGGGGGAATTCACCCCTCCACTTT. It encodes CASSLGGGNSPLHF.

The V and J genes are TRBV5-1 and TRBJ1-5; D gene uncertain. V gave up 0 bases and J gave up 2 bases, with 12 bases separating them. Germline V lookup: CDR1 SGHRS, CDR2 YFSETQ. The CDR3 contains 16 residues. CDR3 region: CASSLAPFEGNQPQHF. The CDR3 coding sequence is TGCGCCAGCAGCTTGGCGCCCTTCGAGGGCAATCAGCCCCAGCATTTT.

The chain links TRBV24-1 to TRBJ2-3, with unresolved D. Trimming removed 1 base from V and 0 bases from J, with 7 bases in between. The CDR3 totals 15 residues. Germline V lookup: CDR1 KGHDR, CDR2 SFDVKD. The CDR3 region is CATSDLGASTDTQYF. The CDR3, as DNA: TGTGCCACCAGTGATTTAGGAGCAAGCACAGATACGCAGTATTTT.

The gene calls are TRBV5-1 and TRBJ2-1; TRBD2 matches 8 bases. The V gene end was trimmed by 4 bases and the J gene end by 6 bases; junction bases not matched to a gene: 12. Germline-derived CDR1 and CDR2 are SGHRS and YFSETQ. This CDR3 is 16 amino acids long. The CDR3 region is CASSGTSGPYPNEQFF. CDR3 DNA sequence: TGCGCCAGCAGCGGAACTAGCGGTCCGTACCCCAATGAGCAGTTCTTC. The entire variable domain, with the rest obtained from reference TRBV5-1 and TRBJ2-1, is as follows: KAGVTQTPRYLIKTRGQQVTLSCSPISGHRSVSWYQQTPGQGLQFLFEYFSETQRNKGNFPGRFSGRQFSNSRSEMNVSTLELGDSALYLCASSGTSGPYPNEQFFGPGTRLTVL.

CDR3 sequence (DNA): TGTGCCAGCGGGGGCCGGGGCCCCGAAAAACTGTTTTTT. This codes for CASGGRGPEKLFF. V is TRBV7-2 and J is TRBJ1-4, with a weak D call TRBD1 (6 bases). Germline lookup yields CDR1 SGHTA and CDR2 FQGNSA. Deletions cut 8 bases from V and 8 bases from J, with 15 bases between. The CDR3 covers 13 residues.

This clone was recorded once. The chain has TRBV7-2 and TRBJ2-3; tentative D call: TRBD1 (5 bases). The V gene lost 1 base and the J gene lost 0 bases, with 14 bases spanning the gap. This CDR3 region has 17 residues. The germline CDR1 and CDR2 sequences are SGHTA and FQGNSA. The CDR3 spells CASSLVPGRASTDTQYF. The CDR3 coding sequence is TGTGCCAGCAGCTTAGTCCCGGGCAGGGCTAGCACAGATACGCAGTATTTT.

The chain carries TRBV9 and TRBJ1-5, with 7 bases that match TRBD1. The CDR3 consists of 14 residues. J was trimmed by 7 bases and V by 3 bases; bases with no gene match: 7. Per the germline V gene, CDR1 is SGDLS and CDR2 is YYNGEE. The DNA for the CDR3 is TGTGCCAGCAGCGATACAGGGGTTGGGCAGCCCCAGCATTTT. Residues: CASSDTGVGQPQHF.

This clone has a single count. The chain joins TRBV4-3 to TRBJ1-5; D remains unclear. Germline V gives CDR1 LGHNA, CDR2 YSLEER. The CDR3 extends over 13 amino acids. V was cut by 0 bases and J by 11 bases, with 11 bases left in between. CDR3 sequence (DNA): TGCGCCAGCAGCCAAGATTATCGGGAGGCCCAGCATTTT. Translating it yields CASSQDYREAQHF.

Here the CDR3 DNA reads TGCGCCAGCAGCCAAGAGACAGGGTCTTACAATGAGCAGTTCTTC. Translating it yields CASSQETGSYNEQFF. The rearrangement uses TRBV4-3 and TRBJ2-1; 7 bases align to TRBD1. V trimming: 0 bases; J trimming: 4 bases; junction bases outside the gene matches: 3. Germline CDR1 is LGHNA and CDR2 is YSLEER. This CDR3 is built from 15 residues.

For the CDR3, the DNA is TGTGCCAGCAGCTTCCGAGGGACTAGCGGGAGGTTCAATGAGCAGTTCTTC. Residues: CASSFRGTSGRFNEQFF. The J gene is TRBJ2-1, the V gene TRBV11-3; 15 bases are shared with TRBD2. V was clipped by 3 bases and J by 6 bases; unmatched bases: 6. The CDR3 runs 17 residues. Germline loops: CDR1 SGHNT, CDR2 YENEEA.

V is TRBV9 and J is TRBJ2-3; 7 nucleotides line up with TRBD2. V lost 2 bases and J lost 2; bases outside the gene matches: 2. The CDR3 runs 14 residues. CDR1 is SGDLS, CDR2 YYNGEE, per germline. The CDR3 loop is CASSVRGVTDTQYF. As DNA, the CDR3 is TGTGCCAGCAGCGTTCGGGGGGTCACAGATACGCAGTATTTT. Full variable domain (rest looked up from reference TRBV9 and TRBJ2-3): DSGVTQTPKHLITATGQRVTLRCSPRSGDLSVYWYQQSLDQGLQFLIQYYNGEERAKGNILERFSAQQFPDLHSELNLSSLELGDSALYFCASSVRGVTDTQYFGPGTRLTVL.

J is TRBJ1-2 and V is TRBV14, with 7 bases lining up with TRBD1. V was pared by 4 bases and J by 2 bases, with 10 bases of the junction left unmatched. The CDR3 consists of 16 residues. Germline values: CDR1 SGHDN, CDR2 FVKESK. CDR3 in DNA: TGTGCCAGCAGCCTATGGACGAGGGGGCTCAACTATGGCTACACCTTC. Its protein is CASSLWTRGLNYGYTF.

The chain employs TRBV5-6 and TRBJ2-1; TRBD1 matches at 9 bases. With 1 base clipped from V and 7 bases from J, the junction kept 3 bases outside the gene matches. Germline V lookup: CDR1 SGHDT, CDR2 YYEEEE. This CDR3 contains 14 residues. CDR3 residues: CASSLTGQGNEQFF. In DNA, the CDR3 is TGTGCCAGCAGCTTGACGGGACAGGGAAATGAGCAGTTCTTC.

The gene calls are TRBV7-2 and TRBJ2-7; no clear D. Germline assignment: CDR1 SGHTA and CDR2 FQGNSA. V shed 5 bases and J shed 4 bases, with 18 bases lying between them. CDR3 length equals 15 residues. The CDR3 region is CASSTRVHPVYEQYF. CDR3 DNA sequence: TGTGCCAGCAGCACCCGGGTCCACCCCGTTTACGAGCAGTACTTC.

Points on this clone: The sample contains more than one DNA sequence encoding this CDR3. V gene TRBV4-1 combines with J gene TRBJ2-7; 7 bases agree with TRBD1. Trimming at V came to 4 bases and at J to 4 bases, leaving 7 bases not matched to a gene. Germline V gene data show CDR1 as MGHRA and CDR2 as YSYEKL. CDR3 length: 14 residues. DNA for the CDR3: TGCGCCAGCAGCCTTCGGGACAGAGATTACGAGCAGTACTTC. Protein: CASSLRDRDYEQYF.

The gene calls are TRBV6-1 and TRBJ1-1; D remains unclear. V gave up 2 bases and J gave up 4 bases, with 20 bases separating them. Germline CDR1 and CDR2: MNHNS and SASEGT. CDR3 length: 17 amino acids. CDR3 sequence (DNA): TGTGCCAGCAGTGAATTGCAACAACTAGGTAGGGTCACTGAAGCTTTCTTT. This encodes CASSELQQLGRVTEAFF.

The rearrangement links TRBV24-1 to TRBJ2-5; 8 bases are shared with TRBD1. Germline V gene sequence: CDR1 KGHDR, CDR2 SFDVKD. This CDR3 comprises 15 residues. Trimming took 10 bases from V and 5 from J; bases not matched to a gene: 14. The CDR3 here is CATGQGAGRSETQYF. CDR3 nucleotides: TGTGCCACAGGGCAGGGGGCTGGTCGGTCGGAGACCCAGTACTTC.

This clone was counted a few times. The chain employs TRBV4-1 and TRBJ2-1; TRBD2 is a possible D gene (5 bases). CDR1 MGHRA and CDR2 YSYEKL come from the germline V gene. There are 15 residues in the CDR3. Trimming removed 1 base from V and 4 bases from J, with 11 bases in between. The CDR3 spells CASSQGGGLYNEQFF. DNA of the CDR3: TGCGCCAGCAGCCAAGGGGGTGGACTGTACAATGAGCAGTTCTTC.

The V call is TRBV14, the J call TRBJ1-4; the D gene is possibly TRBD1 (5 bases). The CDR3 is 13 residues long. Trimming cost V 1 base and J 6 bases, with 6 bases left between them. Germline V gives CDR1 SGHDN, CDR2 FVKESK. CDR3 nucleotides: TGTGCCAGCAGCCAAGCAGGGCATGAAAAACTGTTTTTT. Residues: CASSQAGHEKLFF.

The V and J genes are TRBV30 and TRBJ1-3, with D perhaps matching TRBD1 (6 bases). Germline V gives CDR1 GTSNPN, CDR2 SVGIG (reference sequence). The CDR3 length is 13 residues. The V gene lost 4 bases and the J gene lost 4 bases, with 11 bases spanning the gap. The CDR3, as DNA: TGTGCCTGGAACAGGGCGTCAGGAAACACCATATATTTT. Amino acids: CAWNRASGNTIYF.